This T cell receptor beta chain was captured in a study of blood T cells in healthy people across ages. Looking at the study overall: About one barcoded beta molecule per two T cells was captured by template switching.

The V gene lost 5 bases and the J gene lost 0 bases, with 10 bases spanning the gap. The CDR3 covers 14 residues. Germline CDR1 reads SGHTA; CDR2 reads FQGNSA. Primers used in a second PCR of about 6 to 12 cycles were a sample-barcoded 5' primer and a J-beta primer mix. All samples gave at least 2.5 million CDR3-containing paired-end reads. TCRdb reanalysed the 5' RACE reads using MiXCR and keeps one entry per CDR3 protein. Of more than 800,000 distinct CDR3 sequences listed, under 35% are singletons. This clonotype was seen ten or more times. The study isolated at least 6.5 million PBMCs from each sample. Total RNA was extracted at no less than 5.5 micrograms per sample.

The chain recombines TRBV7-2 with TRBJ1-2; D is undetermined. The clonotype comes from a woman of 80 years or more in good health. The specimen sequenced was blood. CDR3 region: CASSPGLTNYGYTF. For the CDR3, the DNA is TGTGCCAGCAGCCCCGGACTGACTAACTATGGCTACACCTTC.